These T cell receptor beta chains were read from a single sample in a study of OX40 agonist ivuxolimab in advanced cancers. The repertoire was sequenced with immunoSEQ multiplex PCR; TCRdb's copy has only in-frame clones and lacks some. Counted here are 50,000 to 65,000 clones, roughly nine tenths occurring once; the ten biggest clones make up 6.5% to 7.5%. Sequences were derived from CD4+ or CD8+ T cells sorted from blood, sampled in a trial of the OX40 agonist ivuxolimab. The source of these receptors is an adult with an advanced solid tumor such as melanoma, head and neck, liver or kidney cancer. CDR3s include the opening cysteine and the closing phenylalanine or tryptophan. The order of the fields is J gene, D gene, V gene, clone size, CDR3 DNA, CDR3 protein. A D gene is named only where the DNA matches it firmly. The size field is filled for only some rows; it gives once, few, many or a size class.

j_gene: TRBJ2-7; d_gene: TRBD2; v_gene: TRBV10-1; abundance: NA; CDR3nt: TGCGCCAGCAGTGTCGCTAGCGGGGGAGCCTACGAGCAGTACTTC; CDR3aa: CASSVASGGAYEQYF
j_gene: TRBJ1-1; d_gene: TRBD1; v_gene: TRBV5-1; abundance: NA; CDR3nt: TGCGCCAGCAGCTTGGACAGGGGAAACACTGAAGCTTTCTTT; CDR3aa: CASSLDRGNTEAFF
j_gene: TRBJ2-7; d_gene: NA; v_gene: TRBV5-1; abundance: NA; CDR3nt: TGCGCCAGCACGGACAGTTCCTACGAGCAGTACTTC; CDR3aa: CASTDSSYEQYF
j_gene: TRBJ1-5; d_gene: NA; v_gene: TRBV7-2; abundance: NA; CDR3nt: TGTGCCAGCAGCTTAGAAGGGGTACAGCCCCAGCATTTT; CDR3aa: CASSLEGVQPQHF
j_gene: TRBJ1-5; d_gene: TRBD1; v_gene: TRBV6-6; abundance: NA; CDR3nt: TGTGCCAGCAGTTACAACAGGGGGGCGGATCAGCCCCAGCATTTT; CDR3aa: CASSYNRGADQPQHF
j_gene: TRBJ2-3; d_gene: NA; v_gene: TRBV5-4; abundance: NA; CDR3nt: TGTGCCAGCAGCTTGCCGGGGGATACAGATACGCAGTATTTT; CDR3aa: CASSLPGDTDTQYF
j_gene: TRBJ2-7; d_gene: NA; v_gene: TRBV5-6; abundance: NA; CDR3nt: TGTGCCAGCGGGGGGCCGTACTCCTACGAGCAGTACTTC; CDR3aa: CASGGPYSYEQYF
j_gene: TRBJ1-2; d_gene: TRBD1; v_gene: TRBV25-1; abundance: medium-sized; CDR3nt: TGTGCCAGCAGTGATACAGGGGGCGACCATGGCTACACCTTC; CDR3aa: CASSDTGGDHGYTF
j_gene: TRBJ2-7; d_gene: NA; v_gene: TRBV6-5; abundance: NA; CDR3nt: TGTGCCAGTACCGGGAGCTCCTACGAGCAGTACTTC; CDR3aa: CASTGSSYEQYF
j_gene: TRBJ2-2; d_gene: TRBD2; v_gene: TRBV6-1; abundance: NA; CDR3nt: TGTGCCAGCAGTAGCGGGAGTACGAACACCGGGGAGCTGTTTTTT; CDR3aa: CASSSGSTNTGELFF
j_gene: TRBJ2-6; d_gene: NA; v_gene: TRBV11-2; abundance: NA; CDR3nt: TGTGCCAGCAGCTTAGATTGGGCAGGGCCTGGGGCCAACGTCCTGACTTTC; CDR3aa: CASSLDWAGPGANVLTF
j_gene: TRBJ1-2; d_gene: NA; v_gene: TRBV5-4; abundance: NA; CDR3nt: TGTGCCAGCAGCTTGTTGAAGGGGAACTATGGCTACACCTTC; CDR3aa: CASSLLKGNYGYTF
j_gene: TRBJ2-7; d_gene: NA; v_gene: TRBV11-2; abundance: NA; CDR3nt: TGTGCCAGCAGCTATGGGGTTAACGAGCAGTACTTC; CDR3aa: CASSYGVNEQYF
j_gene: TRBJ2-1; d_gene: NA; v_gene: TRBV11-1; abundance: NA; CDR3nt: TGTGCCAGCTCTTTAGAGGACTCCTACAATGAGCAGTTCTTC; CDR3aa: CASSLEDSYNEQFF
j_gene: TRBJ1-1; d_gene: NA; v_gene: TRBV19; abundance: NA; CDR3nt: TGTGCCAGTAGTCCCCGGGCAGACCGTGAAGCTTTCTTT; CDR3aa: CASSPRADREAFF
j_gene: TRBJ1-2; d_gene: TRBD1; v_gene: TRBV5-1; abundance: NA; CDR3nt: TGCGCCAGCAGTTCAGGGGGCATTTCGGATGGCTACACCTTC; CDR3aa: CASSSGGISDGYTF
j_gene: TRBJ2-3; d_gene: NA; v_gene: TRBV19; abundance: NA; CDR3nt: TGTGCCAGTAGTGCCAGGGTTAGCACAGATACGCAGTATTTT; CDR3aa: CASSARVSTDTQYF
j_gene: TRBJ2-3; d_gene: TRBD2; v_gene: TRBV19; abundance: NA; CDR3nt: TGTGCCAGTAGTCTTCTACTAGCGGGGGTTACGCAGTATTTT; CDR3aa: CASSLLLAGVTQYF
j_gene: TRBJ1-2; d_gene: TRBD1; v_gene: TRBV5-1; abundance: NA; CDR3nt: TGCGCCAGCAGCCAACAGGGGGGGCCGTCGGATGGCTACACCTTC; CDR3aa: CASSQQGGPSDGYTF
j_gene: TRBJ1-2; d_gene: NA; v_gene: TRBV7-2; abundance: few; CDR3nt: TGTGCCAGCATCCGAGGGGGGGGCCTTGATTATGGCTACACCTTC; CDR3aa: CASIRGGGLDYGYTF
j_gene: TRBJ1-2; d_gene: NA; v_gene: TRBV5-4; abundance: NA; CDR3nt: TGTGCCAGCAGCCTTGACAGAGGTCCTAACTATGGCTACACCTTC; CDR3aa: CASSLDRGPNYGYTF
j_gene: TRBJ2-3; d_gene: NA; v_gene: TRBV11-3; abundance: NA; CDR3nt: TGTGCCAGCAGCTTTATCGGTCGGACAGATACGCAGTATTTT; CDR3aa: CASSFIGRTDTQYF
j_gene: TRBJ1-2; d_gene: TRBD1; v_gene: TRBV5-1; abundance: NA; CDR3nt: TGCGCCAGCAGCTTGGCGGCCAGGGGGCGCGGCTACACCTTC; CDR3aa: CASSLAARGRGYTF
j_gene: TRBJ2-3; d_gene: TRBD1; v_gene: TRBV19; abundance: NA; CDR3nt: TGTGCCACTCTGGGACAGTACACAGATACGCAGTATTTT; CDR3aa: CATLGQYTDTQYF
j_gene: TRBJ1-2; d_gene: TRBD1; v_gene: TRBV30; abundance: NA; CDR3nt: TGTGCCTGGAGTGTCATCAACAGGGGGGGAGGCTATGGCTACACCTTC; CDR3aa: CAWSVINRGGGYGYTF
j_gene: TRBJ1-1; d_gene: NA; v_gene: TRBV9; abundance: NA; CDR3nt: TGTGCCAGCAGCGTAGCTACGGCAGGGGTAGAAGCTTTCTTT; CDR3aa: CASSVATAGVEAFF
j_gene: TRBJ1-2; d_gene: TRBD1; v_gene: TRBV5-6; abundance: once; CDR3nt: TGTGCCAGCACTCTGAAGGGACAGGACTATGGCTACACCTTC; CDR3aa: CASTLKGQDYGYTF
j_gene: TRBJ1-3; d_gene: NA; v_gene: TRBV5-6; abundance: few; CDR3nt: TGTGCCAGCAGCTTGCGTCTCCTCCAGATCTCTGGAAACACCATATATTTT; CDR3aa: CASSLRLLQISGNTIYF
j_gene: TRBJ1-1; d_gene: NA; v_gene: TRBV18; abundance: NA; CDR3nt: TGTGCCAGCTCACCACTACGGGTTGGGGTTCTAAACACTGAAGCTTTCTTT; CDR3aa: CASSPLRVGVLNTEAFF
j_gene: TRBJ2-3; d_gene: NA; v_gene: TRBV9; abundance: NA; CDR3nt: TGTGCCAGCAGCTACCGTTACACAGATACGCAGTATTTT; CDR3aa: CASSYRYTDTQYF
j_gene: TRBJ1-1; d_gene: NA; v_gene: TRBV5-6; abundance: NA; CDR3nt: TGTGCCAGCAGCACCCGACAGGAACGGGGCACTGAAGCTTTCTTT; CDR3aa: CASSTRQERGTEAFF
j_gene: TRBJ2-3; d_gene: TRBD1; v_gene: TRBV15; abundance: NA; CDR3nt: TGTGCCACCAGCAGAGGGACAGGGGGATTGGGCACAGATACGCAGTATTTT; CDR3aa: CATSRGTGGLGTDTQYF
j_gene: TRBJ2-7; d_gene: TRBD1; v_gene: TRBV19; abundance: NA; CDR3nt: TGTGCCAGTAGTAGGCAAGGACAGGGGGCCTACGAGCAGTACTTC; CDR3aa: CASSRQGQGAYEQYF
j_gene: TRBJ1-2; d_gene: NA; v_gene: TRBV28; abundance: NA; CDR3nt: TGTGCCAGCAGTTCCGGACAGTTTACCTATGGCTACACCTTC; CDR3aa: CASSSGQFTYGYTF
j_gene: TRBJ1-3; d_gene: NA; v_gene: TRBV5-1; abundance: NA; CDR3nt: TGCGCCAGCAGCTTGGTTCCCGGGAGCTCTGGAAACACCATATATTTT; CDR3aa: CASSLVPGSSGNTIYF
j_gene: TRBJ2-2; d_gene: NA; v_gene: TRBV5-4; abundance: NA; CDR3nt: TGTGCCAGCAGCTTGGCGTCTGGGGGCACCGGGGAGCTGTTTTTT; CDR3aa: CASSLASGGTGELFF
j_gene: TRBJ2-2; d_gene: NA; v_gene: TRBV6-5; abundance: NA; CDR3nt: TGTGCCAGCAGTTCAGGGGCCGGGGAGCTGTTTTTT; CDR3aa: CASSSGAGELFF
j_gene: TRBJ2-1; d_gene: TRBD1; v_gene: TRBV27; abundance: NA; CDR3nt: TGTGCCAGCAGTCCCGGGACAGGGGGCTTGAATGAGCAGTTCTTC; CDR3aa: CASSPGTGGLNEQFF
j_gene: TRBJ2-3; d_gene: TRBD2; v_gene: TRBV19; abundance: NA; CDR3nt: TGTGCCAGTAGTATAGGAGCGGGGGTTGGCACAGATACGCAGTATTTT; CDR3aa: CASSIGAGVGTDTQYF
j_gene: TRBJ2-7; d_gene: NA; v_gene: TRBV30; abundance: NA; CDR3nt: TGTGCCTGGAGTGCGGGGAACGTCTACGAGCAGTACTTC; CDR3aa: CAWSAGNVYEQYF
j_gene: TRBJ2-1; d_gene: NA; v_gene: TRBV4-1; abundance: few; CDR3nt: TGCGCCAGCAGCCATCTACGACCATCAAGAAACAATGAGCAGTTCTTC; CDR3aa: CASSHLRPSRNNEQFF
j_gene: TRBJ1-1; d_gene: NA; v_gene: TRBV30; abundance: NA; CDR3nt: TGTGCCTGGAATTTACTCGGAGGCACTGAAGCTTTCTTT; CDR3aa: CAWNLLGGTEAFF